This T cell receptor beta chain was observed in a study of T cell repertoires in cytomegalovirus infection. Study overall: Public TCR beta signatures indicated both CMV infection and matching HLA type. Study-level points and caveats: Frequencies of public TCR beta families were cumulated, and this identified carriers of CMV plus the relevant HLA. There were HLA-C-restricted CMV-specific TCR beta clonotypes dominating the ex vivo response.

TCRdb re-called the reads through MiXCR, storing one row per CDR3 protein. Here the sample spans a few hundred thousand distinct CDR3 sequences, around 13% being singletons. Of note for this clonotype: Its antigen is still unknown.

With 7 bases removed from V and 6 bases from J, the gap between germline ends came to 16 bases. Germline V CDR1 and CDR2: MDHEN, SYDVKM. The CDR3 has 14 amino acids. The sequence was obtained from a human donor in good health (CMV status not recorded). Some clones in this sample may be carry-over from other donors' samples. The chain couples TRBV28 to TRBJ2-1; D unresolved. The sample comprised PBMCs. For the CDR3, the DNA is TGTGCCAGCACCTTAAAGTACGCGGCCAATGAGCAGTTCTTC. Protein: CASTLKYAANEQFF.